Detailed here is one T cell receptor beta chain. As yet, its antigen is unknown. This sample is part of a study of chemoradiotherapy in HPV16-positive cancers. The wider study: A couple of HPV16-positive patients' cells yielded candidate HPV-specific clones and common motifs. Findings of the study overall: Candidate HPV-specific clones and E7-related TCR motifs grew in tumor during treatment. In HPV16-positive patients, HPV-responsive T-cell expansion tracked better recurrence-free survival.

The CDR3 totals 14 residues. V was trimmed by 1 base and J by 5 bases, leaving 12 bases between them. CDR1 is SGHVS, CDR2 FNYEAQ, per germline. Measured with immunoSEQ multiplex PCR; TCRdb has only the in-frame clones, and not every one. The sample records roughly 13,000 clones, 89% being singletons. Repeated repertoire sampling spanned the course of chemoradiotherapy. The TCR originated in a human donor with HPV-associated anogenital cancer. The sample consisted of tumor tissue, taken from a patient who underwent chemoradiotherapy. This rearrangement joins TRBV7-6 to TRBJ2-7; possibly TRBD1 for D (6 bases). CDR3 sequence reads: CASSLGSGAHEQYF. The CDR3 DNA reads TGTGCCAGCAGCTTAGGATCAGGGGCCCACGAGCAGTACTTC.